This TCR beta chain derives from a study of T-cell memory formation after mild COVID-19. The study, taken as a whole, reports: A balance of CD4 and CD8 characterized clones contracting day 15 to 85, whereas later expanders leaned CD4+. Unconfirmed was the SARS-CoV-2 specificity of second-wave clones that peaked on day 37. Shrinking CD4+ clones were chiefly CM and EM; CD8+ ones were chiefly EMRA. Memory from before infection featured some responding clones, which suggests cross-reactive memory joined.

The germline gives CDR1 SEHNR, CDR2 FQNEAQ (reference sequence). V was trimmed by 0 bases and J by 1 base, leaving 11 bases between them. CDR3 length equals 16 residues. Each CDR3 protein gets one entry after TCRdb re-called the 5' RACE reads with MiXCR. The sample consists of around 220,000 distinct CDR3 sequences, 16% of them appearing once. With respect to this clonotype: Its antigen is as yet unknown.

The specimen sequenced was PBMCs or a T cell subset sorted from them (not recorded which). The receptor's source is a man in his late teens or twenties who had mild COVID-19 (a few samples of this study predate the infection). Cell type and time point are not known. The V gene is TRBV7-9, the J gene TRBJ2-3; D is uncertain. The CDR3: CASSLALPGRTDTQYF. For the CDR3, the DNA is TGTGCCAGCAGCTTAGCGTTGCCTGGCCGCACAGATACGCAGTATTTT.